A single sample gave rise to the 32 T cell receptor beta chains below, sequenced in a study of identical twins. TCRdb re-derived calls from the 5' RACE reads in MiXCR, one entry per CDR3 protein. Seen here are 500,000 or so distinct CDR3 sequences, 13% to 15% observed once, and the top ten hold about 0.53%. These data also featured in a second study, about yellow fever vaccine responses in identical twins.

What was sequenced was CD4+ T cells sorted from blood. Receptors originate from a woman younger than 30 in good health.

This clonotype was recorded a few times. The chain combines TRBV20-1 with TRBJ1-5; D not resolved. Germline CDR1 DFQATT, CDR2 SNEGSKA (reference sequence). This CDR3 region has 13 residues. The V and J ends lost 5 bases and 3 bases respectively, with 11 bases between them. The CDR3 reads CSASGSVNQPQHF. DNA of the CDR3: TGCAGTGCTTCGGGGTCAGTCAATCAGCCCCAGCATTTT.

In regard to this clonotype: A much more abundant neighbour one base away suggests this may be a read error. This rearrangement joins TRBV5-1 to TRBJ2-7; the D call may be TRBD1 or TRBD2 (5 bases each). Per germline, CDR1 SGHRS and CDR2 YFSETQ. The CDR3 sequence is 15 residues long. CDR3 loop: CDSSKGTESSYEQYF. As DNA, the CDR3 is TGCGACAGCAGCAAAGGGACGGAGAGCTCCTACGAGCAGTACTTC.

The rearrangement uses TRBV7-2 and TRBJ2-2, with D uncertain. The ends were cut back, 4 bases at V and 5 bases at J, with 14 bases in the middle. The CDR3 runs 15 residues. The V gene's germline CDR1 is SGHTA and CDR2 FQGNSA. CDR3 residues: CASSSSARSTGELFF. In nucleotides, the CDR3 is TGTGCCAGCAGCTCCTCGGCCAGGTCTACCGGGGAGCTGTTTTTT.

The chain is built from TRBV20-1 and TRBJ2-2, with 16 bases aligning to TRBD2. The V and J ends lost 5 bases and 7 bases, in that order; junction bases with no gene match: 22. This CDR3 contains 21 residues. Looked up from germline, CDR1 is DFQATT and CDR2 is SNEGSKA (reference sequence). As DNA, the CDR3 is TGCAGTGCTCGAAGACACCGACCGGGACTAGCGGGAGGGCCGTTGGGCGGGGAGCTGTTTTTT. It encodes CSARRHRPGLAGGPLGGELFF.

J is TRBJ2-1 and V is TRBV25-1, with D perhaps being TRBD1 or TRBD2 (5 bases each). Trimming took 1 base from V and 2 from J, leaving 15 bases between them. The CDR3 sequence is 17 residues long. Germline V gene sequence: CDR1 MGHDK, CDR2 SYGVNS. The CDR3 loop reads CASSESSGTKTYNEQFF. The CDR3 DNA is TGTGCCAGCAGTGAATCTTCCGGGACGAAAACCTACAATGAGCAGTTCTTC.

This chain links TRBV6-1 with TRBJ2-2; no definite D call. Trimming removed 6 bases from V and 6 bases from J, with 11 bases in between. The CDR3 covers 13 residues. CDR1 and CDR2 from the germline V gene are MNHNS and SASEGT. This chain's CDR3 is CASRRGLSGELFF. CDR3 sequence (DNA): TGTGCCAGCAGGAGAGGCTTGTCCGGGGAGCTGTTTTTT.

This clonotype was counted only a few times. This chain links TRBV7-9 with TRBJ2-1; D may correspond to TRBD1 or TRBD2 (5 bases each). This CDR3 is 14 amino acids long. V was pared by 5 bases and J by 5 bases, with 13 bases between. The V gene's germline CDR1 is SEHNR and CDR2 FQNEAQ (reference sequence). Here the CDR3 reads CASSQSGDHNEQFF. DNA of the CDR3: TGTGCCAGCAGCCAAAGTGGGGACCACAATGAGCAGTTCTTC. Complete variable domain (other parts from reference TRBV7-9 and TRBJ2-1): DTGVSQNPRHKITKRGQNVTFRCDPISEHNRLYWYRQTLGQGPEFLTYFQNEAQLEKSRLLSDRFSAERPKGSFSTLEIQRTEQGDSAMYLCASSQSGDHNEQFFGPGTRLTVL.

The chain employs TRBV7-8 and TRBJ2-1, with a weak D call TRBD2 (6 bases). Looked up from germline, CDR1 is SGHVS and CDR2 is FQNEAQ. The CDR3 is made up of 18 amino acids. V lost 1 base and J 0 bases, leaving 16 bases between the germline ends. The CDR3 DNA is TGTGCCAGCAGCTTAGGGTCCCGGGGGAGCAGCTCCTACAATGAGCAGTTCTTC. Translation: CASSLGSRGSSSYNEQFF.

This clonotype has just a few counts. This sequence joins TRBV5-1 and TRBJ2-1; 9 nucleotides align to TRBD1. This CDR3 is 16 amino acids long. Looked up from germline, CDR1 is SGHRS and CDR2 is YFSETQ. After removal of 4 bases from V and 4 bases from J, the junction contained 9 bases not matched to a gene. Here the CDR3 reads CASSATGTGRYNEQFF. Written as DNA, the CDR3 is TGCGCCAGCAGCGCCACCGGGACAGGGAGATACAATGAGCAGTTCTTC.

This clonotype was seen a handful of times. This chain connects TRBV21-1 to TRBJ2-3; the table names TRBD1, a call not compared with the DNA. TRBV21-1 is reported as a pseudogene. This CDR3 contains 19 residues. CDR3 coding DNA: TGTGCCAGCAGCAAAGGGGACAGGGGACCCTTTCGGGATACAGATACGCAGTATTTT. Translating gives CASSKGDRGPFRDTDTQYF.

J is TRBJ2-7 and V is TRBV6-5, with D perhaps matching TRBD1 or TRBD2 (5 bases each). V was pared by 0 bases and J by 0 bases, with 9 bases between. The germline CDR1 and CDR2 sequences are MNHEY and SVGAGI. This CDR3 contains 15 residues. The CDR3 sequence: CASSYSRGVSYEQYF. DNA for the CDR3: TGTGCCAGCAGTTACTCGAGAGGGGTCTCCTACGAGCAGTACTTC.

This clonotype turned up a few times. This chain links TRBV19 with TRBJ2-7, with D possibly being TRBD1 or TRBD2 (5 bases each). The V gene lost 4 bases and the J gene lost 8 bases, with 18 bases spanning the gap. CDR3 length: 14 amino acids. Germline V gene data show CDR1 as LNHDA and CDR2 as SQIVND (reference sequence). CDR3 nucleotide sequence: TGTGCCAGTAGTAACCGCGAACAGGTCGGGAAGCAGTACTTC. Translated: CASSNREQVGKQYF.

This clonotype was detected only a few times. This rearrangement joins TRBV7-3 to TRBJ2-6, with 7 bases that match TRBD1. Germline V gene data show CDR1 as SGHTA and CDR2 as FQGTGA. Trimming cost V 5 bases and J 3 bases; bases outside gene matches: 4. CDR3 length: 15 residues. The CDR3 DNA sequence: TGTGCCAGCAGCCCAGGGGGTGATGGGGCCAACGTCCTGACTTTC. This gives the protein CASSPGGDGANVLTF.

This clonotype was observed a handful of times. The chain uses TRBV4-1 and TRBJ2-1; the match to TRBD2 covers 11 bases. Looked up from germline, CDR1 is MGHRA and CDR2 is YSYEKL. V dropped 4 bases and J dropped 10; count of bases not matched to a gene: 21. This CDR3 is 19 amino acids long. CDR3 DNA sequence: TGCGCCAGCAGCCGATTGGACAGGCGATTAGCGGGAGGGCCGGCCGAGCAGTTCTTC. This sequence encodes CASSRLDRRLAGGPAEQFF.

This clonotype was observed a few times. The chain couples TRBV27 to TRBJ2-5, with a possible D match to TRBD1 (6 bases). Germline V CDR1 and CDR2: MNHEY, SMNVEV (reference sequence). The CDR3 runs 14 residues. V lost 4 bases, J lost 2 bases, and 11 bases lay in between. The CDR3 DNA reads TGTGCCAGCAGTTCCCTTGGACAGCAAGAGACCCAGTACTTC. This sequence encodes CASSSLGQQETQYF.

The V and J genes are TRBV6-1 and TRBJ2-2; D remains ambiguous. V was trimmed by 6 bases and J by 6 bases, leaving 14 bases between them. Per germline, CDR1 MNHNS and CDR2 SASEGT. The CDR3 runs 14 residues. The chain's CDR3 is CASSLTPASGELFF. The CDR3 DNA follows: TGTGCCAGCAGCCTGACTCCCGCCTCCGGGGAGCTGTTTTTT.

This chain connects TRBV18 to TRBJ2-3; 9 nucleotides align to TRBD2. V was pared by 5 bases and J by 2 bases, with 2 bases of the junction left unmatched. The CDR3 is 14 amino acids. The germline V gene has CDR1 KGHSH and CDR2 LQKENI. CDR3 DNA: TGTGCCAGCTCAGGCGGGGGGGCCACAGATACGCAGTATTTT. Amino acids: CASSGGGATDTQYF.

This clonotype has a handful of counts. The CDR3 sequence: CASSPGGTGASGANVLTF. CDR3 in DNA: TGCGCCAGCAGCCCTGGCGGGACAGGGGCTTCTGGGGCCAACGTCCTGACTTTC. The rearrangement uses TRBV5-1 and TRBJ2-6, with 10 bases aligning to TRBD1. J was trimmed by 1 base and V by 4 bases; bases with no gene match: 8. Germline V lookup: CDR1 SGHRS, CDR2 YFSETQ. This CDR3 region has 18 residues. Drawing the rest from reference TRBV5-1 and TRBJ2-6, the complete variable domain is KAGVTQTPRYLIKTRGQQVTLSCSPISGHRSVSWYQQTPGQGLQFLFEYFSETQRNKGNFPGRFSGRQFSNSRSEMNVSTLELGDSALYLCASSPGGTGASGANVLTFGAGSRLTVL.

The CDR3 is CASNSVGPRWDEQYF. The CDR3, as DNA: TGTGCCAGCAACTCCGTCGGACCCCGATGGGACGAGCAGTACTTC. The V call is TRBV5-6, the J call TRBJ2-7, with unresolved D. This CDR3 is built from 15 residues. Germline-derived CDR1 and CDR2 are SGHDT and YYEEEE. The V and J ends lost 6 bases and 5 bases respectively, with 21 bases between them.

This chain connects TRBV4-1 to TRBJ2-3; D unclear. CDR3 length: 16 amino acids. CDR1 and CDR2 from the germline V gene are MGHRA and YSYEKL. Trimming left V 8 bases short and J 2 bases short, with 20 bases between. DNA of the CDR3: TGCGCCAGCCGCAATCTGGGTGCAACACTCACAGATACGCAGTATTTT. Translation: CASRNLGATLTDTQYF.

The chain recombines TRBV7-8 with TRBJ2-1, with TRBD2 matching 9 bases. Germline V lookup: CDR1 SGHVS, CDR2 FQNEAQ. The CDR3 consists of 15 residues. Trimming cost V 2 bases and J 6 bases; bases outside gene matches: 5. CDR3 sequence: CASSLLAGIANEQFF. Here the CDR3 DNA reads TGTGCCAGCAGCTTACTAGCGGGGATAGCCAATGAGCAGTTCTTC.

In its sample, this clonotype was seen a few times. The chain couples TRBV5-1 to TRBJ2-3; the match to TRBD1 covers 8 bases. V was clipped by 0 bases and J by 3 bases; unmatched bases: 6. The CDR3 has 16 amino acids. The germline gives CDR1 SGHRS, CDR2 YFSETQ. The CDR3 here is CASSLGDRQGTDTQYF. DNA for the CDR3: TGCGCCAGCAGCTTGGGGGACAGGCAAGGAACAGATACGCAGTATTTT. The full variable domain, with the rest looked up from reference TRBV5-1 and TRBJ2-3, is KAGVTQTPRYLIKTRGQQVTLSCSPISGHRSVSWYQQTPGQGLQFLFEYFSETQRNKGNFPGRFSGRQFSNSRSEMNVSTLELGDSALYLCASSLGDRQGTDTQYFGPGTRLTVL.

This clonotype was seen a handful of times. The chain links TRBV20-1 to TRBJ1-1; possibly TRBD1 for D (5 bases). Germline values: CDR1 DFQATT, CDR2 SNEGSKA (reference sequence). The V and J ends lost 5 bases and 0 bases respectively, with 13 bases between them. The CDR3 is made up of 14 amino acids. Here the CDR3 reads CSAQDSTMNTEAFF. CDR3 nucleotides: TGCAGTGCTCAAGACAGCACCATGAACACTGAAGCTTTCTTT.

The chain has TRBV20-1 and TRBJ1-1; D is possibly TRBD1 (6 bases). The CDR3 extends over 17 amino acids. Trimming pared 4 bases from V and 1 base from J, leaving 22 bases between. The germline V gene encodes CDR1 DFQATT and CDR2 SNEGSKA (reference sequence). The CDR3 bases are TGCAGTGCTATCCCAGGGGACCCTGTGCAGCGGAACACTGAAGCTTTCTTT. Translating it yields CSAIPGDPVQRNTEAFF.

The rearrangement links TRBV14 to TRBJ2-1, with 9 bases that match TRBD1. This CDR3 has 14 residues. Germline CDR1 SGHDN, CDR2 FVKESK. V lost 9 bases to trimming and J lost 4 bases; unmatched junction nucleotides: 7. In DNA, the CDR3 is TGTGCCAGACAGGGGGCCGTGGGGTACAATGAGCAGTTCTTC. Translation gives CARQGAVGYNEQFF.

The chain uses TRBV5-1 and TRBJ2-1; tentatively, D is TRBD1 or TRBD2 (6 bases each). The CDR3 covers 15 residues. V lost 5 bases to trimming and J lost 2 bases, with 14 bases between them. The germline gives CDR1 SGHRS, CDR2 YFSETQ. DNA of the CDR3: TGCGCCAGCAGTACGAGGGGGGATACCTACAATGAGCAGTTCTTC. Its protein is CASSTRGDTYNEQFF.

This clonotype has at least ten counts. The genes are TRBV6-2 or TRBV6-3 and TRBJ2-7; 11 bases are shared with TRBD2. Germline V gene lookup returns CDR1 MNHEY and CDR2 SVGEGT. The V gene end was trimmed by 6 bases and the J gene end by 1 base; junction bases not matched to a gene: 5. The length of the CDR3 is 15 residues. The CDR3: CASSTGTSGSYEQYF. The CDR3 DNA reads TGTGCCAGCAGCACCGGGACTAGCGGTTCCTACGAGCAGTACTTC.

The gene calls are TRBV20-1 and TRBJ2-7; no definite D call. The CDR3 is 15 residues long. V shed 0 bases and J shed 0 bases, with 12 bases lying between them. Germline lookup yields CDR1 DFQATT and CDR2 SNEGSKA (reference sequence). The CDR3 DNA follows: TGCAGTGCTAGAGACAGGCAGAAGCTCTCCTACGAGCAGTACTTC. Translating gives CSARDRQKLSYEQYF.

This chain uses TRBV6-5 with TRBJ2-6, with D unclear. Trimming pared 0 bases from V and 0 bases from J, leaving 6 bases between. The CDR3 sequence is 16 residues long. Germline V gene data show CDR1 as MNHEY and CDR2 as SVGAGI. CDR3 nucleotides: TGTGCCAGCAGTTACTCGTTGTTCTCTGGGGCCAACGTCCTGACTTTC. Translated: CASSYSLFSGANVLTF.

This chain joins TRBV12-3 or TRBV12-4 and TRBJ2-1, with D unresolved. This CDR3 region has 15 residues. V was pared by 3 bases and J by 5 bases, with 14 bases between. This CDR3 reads CASSFSGRKNNEQFF. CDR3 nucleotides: TGTGCCAGCAGTTTCTCAGGAAGGAAGAACAATGAGCAGTTCTTC.

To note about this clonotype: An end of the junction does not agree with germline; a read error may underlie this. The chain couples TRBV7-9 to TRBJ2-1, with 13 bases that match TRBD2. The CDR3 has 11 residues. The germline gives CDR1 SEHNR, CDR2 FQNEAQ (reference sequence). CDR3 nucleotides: TGTGCCAGCAGCAGGGGACTAGCGGGGCTCTTC. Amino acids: CASSRGLAGLF.

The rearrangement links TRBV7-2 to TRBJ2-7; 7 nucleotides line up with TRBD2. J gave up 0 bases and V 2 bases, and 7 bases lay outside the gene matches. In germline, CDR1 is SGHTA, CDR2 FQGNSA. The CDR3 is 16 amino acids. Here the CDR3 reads CASSLLSSGVSYEQYF. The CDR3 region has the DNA TGTGCCAGCAGCTTACTGTCTAGCGGCGTCTCCTACGAGCAGTACTTC.